This T cell receptor (beta chain) was sequenced in a study of OX40 agonist ivuxolimab in advanced cancers. TCRdb's table, derived via immunoSEQ multiplex PCR, lists solely in-frame clones and lacks some. Of 60,000 to 75,000 clones in the sample, roughly 84% were seen once. Points on this clone: The junction and the germline gene differ at one end; a read error may be behind it. At the DNA level, this CDR3 is encoded by other sequences in the same sample as well.

The CDR3 runs 12 residues. From germline, CDR1 is LNHNV and CDR2 YYDKDF (reference sequence). The receptor was isolated from an adult with an advanced solid tumor such as melanoma, head and neck, liver or kidney cancer. V and J are TRBV15 and TRBJ1-5; no definite D call. The sequencing used CD4+ or CD8+ T cells sorted from blood, collected in a trial of the OX40 agonist ivuxolimab. CDR3 nucleotides: TGCGCCACCAGCCCCTTGGCGCAGCCCCAGCATTTT. Its protein product is CATSPLAQPQHF.